The sequence of this T cell receptor (beta chain) was determined in a study of cytomegalovirus exposure and HLA in healthy donors. The CDR3 consists of 16 residues. Germline V gene sequence: CDR1 GTSNPN, CDR2 SVGIG (reference sequence). Trimming left V 3 bases short and J 0 bases short, with 18 bases between. The primer mix had 60 Vbeta and 13 Jbeta primers. Produced via immunoSEQ multiplex PCR; TCRdb's table is partial and in-frame only. Of approximately 130,000 clones listed, around 70% are singletons. Specimen: PBMCs. The clonotype was recovered from a man in his thirties or forties in good health and CMV-seronegative. This chain links TRBV30 with TRBJ2-7, with D maybe TRBD1 (5 bases). DNA of the CDR3: TGTGCCTGGAGCCCACAGGCCTCAAGGAGCTCCTACGAGCAGTACTTC. Translated: CAWSPQASRSSYEQYF.